This T cell receptor beta chain derives from a study of blood T cell repertoires in COVID-19. This CDR3 region has 18 residues. J was trimmed by 3 bases and V by 3 bases; bases with no gene match: 9. Germline loops: CDR1 SGHKS, CDR2 YYEKEE (reference sequence). Only in-frame clones appear in the TCRdb table, and some are missing; sequencing was by immunoSEQ multiplex PCR. The sample includes tens of thousands of clones, about 85% of them seen just once. The TCR sequence derives from a human donor in a cohort sampled during active COVID-19. Material: peripheral blood. This chain joins TRBV5-5 and TRBJ2-1; 13 bases align to TRBD2. The DNA of the CDR3 is TGTGCCAGCAGCTCGGGACTAGCGGGGACTCTTAACTACAATGAGCAGTTCTTC. Residues: CASSSGLAGTLNYNEQFF.